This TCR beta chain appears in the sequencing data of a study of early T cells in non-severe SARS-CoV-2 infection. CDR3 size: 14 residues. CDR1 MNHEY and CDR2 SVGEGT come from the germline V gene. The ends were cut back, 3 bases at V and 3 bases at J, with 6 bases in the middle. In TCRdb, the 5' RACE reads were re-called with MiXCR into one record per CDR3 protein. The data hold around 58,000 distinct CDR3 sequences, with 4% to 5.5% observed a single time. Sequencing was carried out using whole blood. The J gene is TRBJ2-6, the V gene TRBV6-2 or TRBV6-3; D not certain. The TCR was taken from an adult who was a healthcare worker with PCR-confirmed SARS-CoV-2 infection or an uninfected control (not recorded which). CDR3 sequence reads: CASSYRVGANVLTF. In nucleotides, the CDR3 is TGTGCCAGCAGTTATAGGGTTGGGGCCAACGTCCTGACTTTC.